Each of the 2 T cell receptor beta chains below was sequenced from the same sample in a study of cytotoxic CD8 clonotypes in ibrutinib-treated CLL. Profiling relied on immunoSEQ multiplex PCR, and the TCRdb table lists in-frame clones only, not all of them. In the table there are fewer than 400,000 clones, 60% to 80% of which are singletons. Sequenced material: PBMCs, taken after 36 months of ibrutinib treatment. The receptor set was obtained from a human donor with chronic lymphocytic leukemia.

The chain combines TRBV25-1 with TRBJ2-2; D may correspond to TRBD1 or TRBD2 (6 bases each). Germline assignment: CDR1 MGHDK and CDR2 SYGVNS. Trimming took off 4 bases at V and 5 bases at J, with 11 bases between the two ends. CDR3 length: 14 amino acids. CDR3 DNA: TGTGCCAGCAGTGGGGGGGCGAGGACCGGGGAGCTGTTTTTT. This gives the protein CASSGGARTGELFF. Variable domain in full (rest from reference TRBV25-1 and TRBJ2-2): EADIYQTPRYLVIGTGKKITLECSQTMGHDKMYWYQQDPGMELHLIHYSYGVNSTEKGDLSSESTVSRIRTEHFPLTLESARPSHTSQYLCASSGGARTGELFFGEGSRLTVL.

The DNA of the CDR3 is TGTGCCAGCAGTTACGCGGGACTATCCTACAATGAGCAGTTCTTC. Its protein product is CASSYAGLSYNEQFF. The gene calls are TRBV6-5 and TRBJ2-1; 7 positions match TRBD2. CDR1 and CDR2 from the germline V gene are MNHEY and SVGAGI. The CDR3 consists of 15 residues. V gave up 2 bases and J gave up 1 base; unmatched junction bases: 2.